Below are 5 T cell receptor beta chains sequenced from a single sample in a study of shared clonotypes between healthy human individuals. Clones were read by immunoSEQ multiplex PCR, and TCRdb kept only the in-frame ones, dropping some. The profile shows about 960,000 clones, over 75% of them singletons. Sequencing input: memory CD4+ T cells sorted from blood. Subset here: CD45RA-negative fraction. The receptors come from a man between 18 and 29 years old in good health.

The chain recombines TRBV20-1 with TRBJ1-6; D not certain. The germline gives CDR1 DFQATT, CDR2 SNEGSKA (reference sequence). The V gene lost 6 bases and the J gene lost 15 bases, with 15 bases spanning the gap. The CDR3 extends over 11 amino acids. The DNA of the CDR3 is TGCAGTGCCGCAGCGGAGGCAGGCCTCCACTTT. It yields the protein CSAAAEAGLHF.

This clone was detected a few times. The V call is TRBV18, the J call TRBJ1-1; the match to TRBD1 covers 9 bases. Losses at the gene ends were 3 bases for V and 2 bases for J; bases not matched to a gene: 7. Germline CDR1 and CDR2: KGHSH and LQKENI. This CDR3 has 16 residues. The CDR3 bases are TGTGCCAGCTCACCCGGGACAGGGCTTTATAACACTGAAGCTTTCTTT. Protein sequence: CASSPGTGLYNTEAFF.

CDR3 coding DNA: TGTGCCAGCAGCGCCGCAGCCGGGAGTTACCAAGAGACCCAGTACTTC. Residues: CASSAAAGSYQETQYF. The rearrangement uses TRBV9 and TRBJ2-5; D may be TRBD2 (6 bases). The CDR3 is made up of 16 amino acids. V was pared by 3 bases and J by 0 bases, with 15 bases between. The germline V gene has CDR1 SGDLS and CDR2 YYNGEE.

This clone occurred once. The V and J genes are TRBV5-1 and TRBJ2-3; TRBD2 agrees at 13 bases. With V trimmed by 6 bases and J by 0 bases, 7 bases remained unmatched. The V gene's germline CDR1 is SGHRS and CDR2 YFSETQ. The CDR3 totals 17 residues. CDR3 DNA: TGCGCCAGCAAGACTAGCGGGGGGCAAGCTAGCACAGATACGCAGTATTTT. Translation: CASKTSGGQASTDTQYF.

The chain has TRBV5-1 and TRBJ1-1; tentatively, D is TRBD1 (5 bases). V dropped 0 bases and J dropped 1 base, with 10 bases sitting between them. The CDR3 is made up of 15 amino acids. CDR1 SGHRS and CDR2 YFSETQ come from the germline V gene. CDR3 sequence reads: CASSLDPGTNTEAFF. CDR3 sequence (DNA): TGCGCCAGCAGCTTGGACCCAGGGACGAACACTGAAGCTTTCTTT.